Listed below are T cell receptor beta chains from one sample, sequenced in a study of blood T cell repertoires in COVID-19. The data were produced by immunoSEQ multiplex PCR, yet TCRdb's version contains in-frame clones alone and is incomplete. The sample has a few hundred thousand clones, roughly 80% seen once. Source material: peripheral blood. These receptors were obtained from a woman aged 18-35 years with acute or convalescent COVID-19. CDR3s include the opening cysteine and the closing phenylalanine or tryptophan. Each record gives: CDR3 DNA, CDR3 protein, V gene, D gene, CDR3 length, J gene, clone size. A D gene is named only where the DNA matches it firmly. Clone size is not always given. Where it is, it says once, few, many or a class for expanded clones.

cdr3_nt: TGTGCCAGCAGCCCGGAGTCTGGAGAATCCGGGGAGCTGTTTTTT
cdr3_aa: CASSPESGESGELFF
v_call: TRBV7-6
d_call: .
cdr3_length: 15
j_call: TRBJ2-2
clone_size: .

cdr3_nt: TGCGCCAGCAGCCAAGACAGGGGGCTTCAGCCCCAGCATTTT
cdr3_aa: CASSQDRGLQPQHF
v_call: TRBV4-3
d_call: TRBD1
cdr3_length: 14
j_call: TRBJ1-5
clone_size: once

cdr3_nt: TGCAGCGTTAGGACAGGGGGGGTCAATCAGCCCCAGCATTTT
cdr3_aa: CSVRTGGVNQPQHF
v_call: TRBV29-1
d_call: TRBD1
cdr3_length: 14
j_call: TRBJ1-5
clone_size: .

cdr3_nt: TGTGCCAGCAGTCCCGGGGGGCGCCCAGAAAAACTGTTTTTT
cdr3_aa: CASSPGGRPEKLFF
v_call: TRBV6-6
d_call: .
cdr3_length: 14
j_call: TRBJ1-4
clone_size: .

cdr3_nt: TGTGCCAGCAGGATGGTGGGGCAGGGGTTTGGCTACACCTTC
cdr3_aa: CASRMVGQGFGYTF
v_call: TRBV2
d_call: .
cdr3_length: 14
j_call: TRBJ1-2
clone_size: once

cdr3_nt: TGTGCCAGCAGCGTATCGACAGTAACCTCCATGAACACTGAAGCTTTCTTT
cdr3_aa: CASSVSTVTSMNTEAFF
v_call: TRBV9
d_call: .
cdr3_length: 17
j_call: TRBJ1-1
clone_size: .

cdr3_nt: TGTGCCAGCAGCGCCATCGACAGGTTCCTCTATGGCTACACCTTC
cdr3_aa: CASSAIDRFLYGYTF
v_call: TRBV6-5
d_call: .
cdr3_length: 15
j_call: TRBJ1-2
clone_size: .

cdr3_nt: TGCGCCAGCAGCCAAGGTGACAGCCGCTACGAGCAGTACTTC
cdr3_aa: CASSQGDSRYEQYF
v_call: TRBV4-3
d_call: .
cdr3_length: 14
j_call: TRBJ2-7
clone_size: .

cdr3_nt: TGTGCCAGCAGTGGCGGTCTAGCGGACCAAGAGACCCAGTACTTC
cdr3_aa: CASSGGLADQETQYF
v_call: TRBV7-9
d_call: TRBD2
cdr3_length: 15
j_call: TRBJ2-5
clone_size: once

cdr3_nt: TGTGCCAGCAGCTGCCCCCCAGACAGGGTAAGAGGGGAGACCCAGTACTTC
cdr3_aa: CASSCPPDRVRGETQYF
v_call: TRBV11-3
d_call: TRBD1
cdr3_length: 17
j_call: TRBJ2-5
clone_size: .

cdr3_nt: TGTGCCAGCAGCTTAGCCCCGAGCTCTGGAAACACCATATATTTT
cdr3_aa: CASSLAPSSGNTIYF
v_call: TRBV11-2
d_call: .
cdr3_length: 15
j_call: TRBJ1-3
clone_size: .

cdr3_nt: TGTGCCAGCAGACCGGGACTAGCGACCAACAATGAGCAGTTCTTC
cdr3_aa: CASRPGLATNNEQFF
v_call: TRBV6-5
d_call: TRBD2
cdr3_length: 15
j_call: TRBJ2-1
clone_size: .

cdr3_nt: TGTGCCAGCAGCTTACATTCGGGCACAGATACGCAGTATTTT
cdr3_aa: CASSLHSGTDTQYF
v_call: TRBV7-2
d_call: .
cdr3_length: 14
j_call: TRBJ2-3
clone_size: few

cdr3_nt: TGTGCCAGCAGTTTACTCAGGGGGCGGAATGTTCTCCATCAGCCCCAGCATTTT
cdr3_aa: CASSLLRGRNVLHQPQHF
v_call: TRBV27
d_call: TRBD1
cdr3_length: 18
j_call: TRBJ1-5
clone_size: .

cdr3_nt: TGTGCCAGCAGCTCCATCCTTGACAGGAATAATGAAAAACTGTTTTTT
cdr3_aa: CASSSILDRNNEKLFF
v_call: TRBV7-9
d_call: .
cdr3_length: 16
j_call: TRBJ1-4
clone_size: .

cdr3_nt: TGTGCCAGCAGTTATATTTTTGGCGGGAGCACTGAAGCTTTCTTT
cdr3_aa: CASSYIFGGSTEAFF
v_call: TRBV6-5
d_call: .
cdr3_length: 15
j_call: TRBJ1-1
clone_size: .

cdr3_nt: TGTGCCAGTAGTTCCGACAGGGGGCCTTACAATGAGCAGTTCTTC
cdr3_aa: CASSSDRGPYNEQFF
v_call: TRBV19
d_call: TRBD1
cdr3_length: 15
j_call: TRBJ2-1
clone_size: .

cdr3_nt: TGTGCCAGCAGTTCCCCGGGTGGAGGGCACTACGAGCAGTACTTC
cdr3_aa: CASSSPGGGHYEQYF
v_call: TRBV28
d_call: .
cdr3_length: 15
j_call: TRBJ2-7
clone_size: .

cdr3_nt: TGTGCCAGCAGCTTAGGGCTAGCCCCCGACGAGCAGTACTTC
cdr3_aa: CASSLGLAPDEQYF
v_call: TRBV13
d_call: .
cdr3_length: 14
j_call: TRBJ2-7
clone_size: .

cdr3_nt: TGCGCCAGCAGCCAAGATATAGGCCAGGTTGGTCGTGGCAATCAGCCCCAGCATTTT
cdr3_aa: CASSQDIGQVGRGNQPQHF
v_call: TRBV4-1
d_call: .
cdr3_length: 19
j_call: TRBJ1-5
clone_size: few

cdr3_nt: TGTGCCAGCAGTGTACAGGACAATAACTATGGCTACACCTTC
cdr3_aa: CASSVQDNNYGYTF
v_call: TRBV25-1
d_call: .
cdr3_length: 14
j_call: TRBJ1-2
clone_size: .

cdr3_nt: TGTGCCAGTAGTTACAGTCACCCGAATCAGCCCCAGCATTTT
cdr3_aa: CASSYSHPNQPQHF
v_call: TRBV19
d_call: .
cdr3_length: 14
j_call: TRBJ1-5
clone_size: .

cdr3_nt: TGCGCCAGCAGCTTGGCGGACACAGGGGGCGAGCAGTACTTC
cdr3_aa: CASSLADTGGEQYF
v_call: TRBV5-1
d_call: TRBD1
cdr3_length: 14
j_call: TRBJ2-7
clone_size: .

cdr3_nt: TGTGCCTGGAAGCGGAGCTACGAGCAGTACTTC
cdr3_aa: CAWKRSYEQYF
v_call: TRBV30
d_call: .
cdr3_length: 11
j_call: TRBJ2-7
clone_size: .

cdr3_nt: TGTGCCAGTAGTACGACAGGGGGCAGCAATCAGCCCCAGCATTTT
cdr3_aa: CASSTTGGSNQPQHF
v_call: TRBV19
d_call: TRBD1
cdr3_length: 15
j_call: TRBJ1-5
clone_size: .

cdr3_nt: TGTGCCAGCAGCGTAGCACTAGCGGGGAACACCGGGGAGCTGTTTTTT
cdr3_aa: CASSVALAGNTGELFF
v_call: TRBV9
d_call: TRBD2
cdr3_length: 16
j_call: TRBJ2-2
clone_size: .

cdr3_nt: TGTGCCAGCAGCTTGGGGACAGTTTCTAGCACAGATACGCAGTATTTT
cdr3_aa: CASSLGTVSSTDTQYF
v_call: TRBV5-8
d_call: .
cdr3_length: 16
j_call: TRBJ2-3
clone_size: .

cdr3_nt: TGTGCCAGCAGCTTAATCCCAGGACTAGCGGGAGGAGCGAACACCGGGGAGCTGTTTTTT
cdr3_aa: CASSLIPGLAGGANTGELFF
v_call: TRBV7-3
d_call: TRBD2
cdr3_length: 20
j_call: TRBJ2-2
clone_size: .

cdr3_nt: TGTGCCAGCAGTGAACCGCTAGCGGGAGGACAAGAGACCCAGTACTTC
cdr3_aa: CASSEPLAGGQETQYF
v_call: TRBV25-1
d_call: TRBD2
cdr3_length: 16
j_call: TRBJ2-5
clone_size: .

cdr3_nt: TGTGCCAGTAGTTCTGCTAGGGGGTCTAGCAATCAGCCCCAGCATTTT
cdr3_aa: CASSSARGSSNQPQHF
v_call: TRBV19
d_call: .
cdr3_length: 16
j_call: TRBJ1-5
clone_size: .

cdr3_nt: TGTGCCAGCAGTTACGGGACAGCCAGATCAGATACGCAGTATTTT
cdr3_aa: CASSYGTARSDTQYF
v_call: TRBV6-5
d_call: TRBD1
cdr3_length: 15
j_call: TRBJ2-3
clone_size: .

cdr3_nt: TGTGCCATCAGTGAGAGACTAGCAAATGAGCAGTTCTTC
cdr3_aa: CAISERLANEQFF
v_call: TRBV10-3
d_call: TRBD2
cdr3_length: 13
j_call: TRBJ2-1
clone_size: .

cdr3_nt: TGTGCCAGCAGCTACGGCGGGAGGGCCGCCGGGGAGCTGTTTTTT
cdr3_aa: CASSYGGRAAGELFF
v_call: TRBV7-9
d_call: TRBD2
cdr3_length: 15
j_call: TRBJ2-2
clone_size: .

cdr3_nt: TGTGCCAGCAGTACAGGGGTTGGCAATCAGCCCCAGCATTTT
cdr3_aa: CASSTGVGNQPQHF
v_call: TRBV28
d_call: TRBD1
cdr3_length: 14
j_call: TRBJ1-5
clone_size: .

cdr3_nt: TGTGCCAGCAGCCGCGACAGGGGTAATTCACCCCTCCACTTT
cdr3_aa: CASSRDRGNSPLHF
v_call: TRBV7-9
d_call: TRBD1
cdr3_length: 14
j_call: TRBJ1-6
clone_size: .